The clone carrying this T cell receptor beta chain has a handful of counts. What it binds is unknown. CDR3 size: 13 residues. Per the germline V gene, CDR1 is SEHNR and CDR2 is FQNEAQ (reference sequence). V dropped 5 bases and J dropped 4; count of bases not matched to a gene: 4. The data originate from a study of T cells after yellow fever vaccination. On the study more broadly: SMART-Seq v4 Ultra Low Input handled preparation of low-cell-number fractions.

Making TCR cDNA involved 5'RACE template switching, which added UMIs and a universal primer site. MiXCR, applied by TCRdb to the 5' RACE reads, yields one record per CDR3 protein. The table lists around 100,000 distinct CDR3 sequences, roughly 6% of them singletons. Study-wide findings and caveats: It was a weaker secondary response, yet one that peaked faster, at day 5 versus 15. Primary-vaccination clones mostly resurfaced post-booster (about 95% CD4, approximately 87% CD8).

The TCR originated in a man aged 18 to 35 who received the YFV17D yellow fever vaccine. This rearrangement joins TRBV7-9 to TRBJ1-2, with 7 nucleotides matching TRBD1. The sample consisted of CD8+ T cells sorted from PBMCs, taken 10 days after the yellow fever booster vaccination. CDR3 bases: TGTGCCAGCAGCCCGACAGGGAGCTATGGCTACACCTTC. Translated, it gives CASSPTGSYGYTF.